This TCR delta chain was captured in a study of Vδ1+ human thymocytes. Notes on the study in general: The authors advised highly purified populations and single-cell validation. Thymic TRG and TRD repertoires appeared highly polyclonal. Despite high sort purity, roughly a fifth of thymic T cell receptor delta sequences were Vdelta2.

Between the trimmed V and J ends, which lost 5 bases and 0 bases, there was a span of 28 bases. In germline, CDR1 is TSWWSYY, CDR2 QGS. The CDR3 loop spans 20 amino acids. In regard to this clone: The antigen is unknown. The same CDR3 arises from other DNA sequences in this sample as well.

Extracted RNA was reverse transcribed into cDNA. Pooled V-gene forward primers with one constant-region reverse primer generated the CDR3 amplicons by multiplex PCR. TCRdb fed the multiplex PCR reads to CATT. The sample has 25,000 to 30,000 delta-chain clones; 6.5% to 8% are singletons. The sequenced sample was Vdelta1+ gamma-delta thymocytes from the thymus. The subset here: FACS-sorted CD3+ TCRalphabeta- TCRVdelta1+ TCRVdelta2- thymocytes. The sequence was collected from a girl under three years old who had congenital heart surgery. The V call is TRDV1, the J call TRDJ1; D may be TRDD2 (5 bases). As DNA, the CDR3 is TGTGCTCTTGGGCCCCAAGGACCACTTCCCGTCAACAGGTACACCGATAAACTCATCTTT. Encoded protein: CALGPQGPLPVNRYTDKLIF.